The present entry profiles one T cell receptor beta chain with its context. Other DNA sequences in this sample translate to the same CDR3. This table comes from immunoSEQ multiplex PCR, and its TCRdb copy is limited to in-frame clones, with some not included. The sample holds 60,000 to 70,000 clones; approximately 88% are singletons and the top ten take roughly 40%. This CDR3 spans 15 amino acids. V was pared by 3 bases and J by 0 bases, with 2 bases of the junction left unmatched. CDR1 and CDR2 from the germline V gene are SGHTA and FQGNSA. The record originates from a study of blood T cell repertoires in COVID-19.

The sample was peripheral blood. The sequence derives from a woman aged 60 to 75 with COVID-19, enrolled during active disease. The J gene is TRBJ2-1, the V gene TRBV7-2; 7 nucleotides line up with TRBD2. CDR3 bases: TGTGCCAGCAGCTTGGGCGGGGGCTCCTACAATGAGCAGTTCTTC. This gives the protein CASSLGGGSYNEQFF.